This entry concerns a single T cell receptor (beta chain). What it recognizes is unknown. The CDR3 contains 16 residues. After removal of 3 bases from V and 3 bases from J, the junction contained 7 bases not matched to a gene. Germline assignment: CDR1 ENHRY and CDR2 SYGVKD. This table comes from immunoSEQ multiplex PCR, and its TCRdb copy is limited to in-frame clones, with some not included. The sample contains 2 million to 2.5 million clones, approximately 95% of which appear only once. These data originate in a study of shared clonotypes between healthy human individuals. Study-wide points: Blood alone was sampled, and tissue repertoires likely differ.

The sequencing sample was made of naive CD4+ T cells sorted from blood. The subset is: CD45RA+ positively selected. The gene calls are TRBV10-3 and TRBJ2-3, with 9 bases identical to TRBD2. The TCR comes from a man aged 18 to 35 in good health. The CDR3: CAISDRREGLTDTQYF. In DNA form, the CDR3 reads TGTGCCATCAGTGATCGGCGGGAGGGCTTAACAGATACGCAGTATTTT.